This passage covers 2 T cell receptor beta chains from one sample sequenced in a study of blood T cell repertoires in COVID-19. The repertoire was sequenced with immunoSEQ multiplex PCR; TCRdb's copy has only in-frame clones and lacks some. The repertoire includes a few hundred thousand clones, around 90% of them detected once, and around 0.7% sits in the top ten. The source material was peripheral blood. The origin of the receptors is a human donor in a cohort sampled during active COVID-19.

The V and J genes are TRBV3-1 (or the pseudogene TRBV3-2) and TRBJ1-2, with D possibly TRBD1 on 5 matching bases. V lost 4 bases, J lost 0 bases, and 12 bases lay in between. Germline assignment: CDR1 LGHDT and CDR2 YNNKEL (reference sequence). This CDR3 is built from 15 residues. The CDR3 DNA sequence: TGTGCCAGCAGCCGATGGGGCAGAGCTAACTATGGCTACACCTTC. Its protein is CASSRWGRANYGYTF.

V gene TRBV29-1 combines with J gene TRBJ1-5; tentatively, D is TRBD1 (5 bases). V lost 4 bases and J lost 3, with 10 bases in between. CDR1 is SQVTM, CDR2 ANQGSEA, per germline. The CDR3 has 13 residues. In DNA form, the CDR3 reads TGCAGCGTTGTAAAAGGGGCCAATCAGCCCCAGCATTTT. This sequence encodes CSVVKGANQPQHF.